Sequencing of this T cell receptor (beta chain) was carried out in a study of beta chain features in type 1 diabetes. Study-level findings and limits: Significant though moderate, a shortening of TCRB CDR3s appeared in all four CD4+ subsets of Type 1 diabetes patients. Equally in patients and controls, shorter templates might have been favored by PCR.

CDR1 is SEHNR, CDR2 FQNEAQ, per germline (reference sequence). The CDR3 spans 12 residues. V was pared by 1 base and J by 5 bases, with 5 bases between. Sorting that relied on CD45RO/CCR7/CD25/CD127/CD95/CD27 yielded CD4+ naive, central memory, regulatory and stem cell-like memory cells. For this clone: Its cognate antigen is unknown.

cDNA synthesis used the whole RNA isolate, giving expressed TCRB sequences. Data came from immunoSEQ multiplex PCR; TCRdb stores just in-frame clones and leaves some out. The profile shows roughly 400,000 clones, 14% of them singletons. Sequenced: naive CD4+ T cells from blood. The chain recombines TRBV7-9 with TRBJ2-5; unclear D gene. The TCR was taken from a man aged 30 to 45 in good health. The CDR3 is CASSLVKETQYF. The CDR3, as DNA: TGTGCCAGCAGCTTAGTTAAGGAGACCCAGTACTTC.